This T cell receptor (beta chain) was captured in a study of cytomegalovirus exposure and HLA in healthy donors. Study findings and constraints: In an earlier analysis, most TCR beta V segments were productive about 87% or about 30% of the time. The CMV antigen specificity of a few CMV-associated chains was confirmed through in vitro analysis. TRBV6-2, TRBV6-3 and other indistinguishable V segments were excluded.

Concerning this clone itself: Its antigen is not known.

Germline assignment: CDR1 LNHDA and CDR2 SQIVND (reference sequence). Trimming removed 5 bases from V and 5 bases from J, with 12 bases in between. The CDR3 loop spans 14 amino acids. The PCR was carried out with 60 Vbeta primers and 13 Jbeta primers. The data were produced by immunoSEQ multiplex PCR, yet TCRdb's version contains in-frame clones alone and is incomplete. The data hold roughly 190,000 clones, with more than 65% observed a single time. Sequenced input: PBMCs. The rearrangement uses TRBV19 and TRBJ1-4, with D possibly TRBD1 on 6 matching bases. The TCR sequence derives from a middle-aged man in good health and CMV-seronegative. The CDR3 region has the DNA TGTGCCAGTAGTGAAGGGGGTTCAAATGAAAAACTGTTTTTT. This encodes CASSEGGSNEKLFF.